Listed below are T cell receptor beta chains from one sample, sequenced in a study of T cell clones after liver transplantation. Generated by immunoSEQ multiplex PCR, the TCRdb table keeps only in-frame clones and is missing some. The sample lists 85,000 to 110,000 clones; about 86% were seen once. Here the sequenced sample was CD4+ T cells from blood, taken roughly 50 months after liver transplant. These TCRs come from a human patient who received a liver transplant. T cells may partly derive from the graft donor. The CDR3 runs from the conserved cysteine through the conserved F or W. D genes are given only for firm matches. Clone size is shown for a subset of rows, as once, few, many or a class of expanded clone.

clone size	D gene	J gene	V gene	CDR3 DNA	CDR3 protein
-	TRBD1	TRBJ1-4	TRBV28	TGTGCCAGCTCGCCCGTCGGGCAGGGGGGCCCTGAAAAACTGTTTTTT	CASSPVGQGGPEKLFF
-	-	TRBJ2-5	TRBV7-8	TGTGCCAGCGGCCCAGGGGCGGAGACCCAGTACTTC	CASGPGAETQYF
-	-	TRBJ2-3	TRBV2	TGTGCCAGCACCGAAGCCGTGAGACTATCCACAGATACGCAGTATTTT	CASTEAVRLSTDTQYF
once	-	TRBJ1-4	TRBV7-2	TGTGCCACCACCTTCTCGTGGGGTGAAAAACTGTTTTTT	CATTFSWGEKLFF
-	-	TRBJ2-7	TRBV6-5	TGTGCCAGCAGTTCCCAGATCCCCGAGCAGTACTTC	CASSSQIPEQYF
-	TRBD1	TRBJ2-3	TRBV11-2	TGTGCCAGCAGCTTAGGACAGGGGCGGAATAAATTACGCACAGATACGCAGTATTTT	CASSLGQGRNKLRTDTQYF
few	-	TRBJ2-7	TRBV6-1	TGTGCCAGCAGCTTACTAGATCGTTCCTACGAGCAGTACTTC	CASSLLDRSYEQYF
-	TRBD2	TRBJ2-5	TRBV9	TGTGCCAGCAGCTATACCGGGACTAGCGGGGGAGAGACCCAGTACTTC	CASSYTGTSGGETQYF
once	TRBD1	TRBJ2-4	TRBV9	TGTGCCAGCAGCCCCGAAGTGAGGGGGACAGTTAAAAACATTCAGTACTTC	CASSPEVRGTVKNIQYF
-	-	TRBJ2-5	TRBV7-3	TGTGCCAGCAGCATAGGGTATAGCCAAGAGACCCAGTACTTC	CASSIGYSQETQYF
-	-	TRBJ1-2	TRBV11-1	TGTGCCAGCAGCCGAGAGGGACTGGGAGGCTACACCTTC	CASSREGLGGYTF
-	-	TRBJ2-5	TRBV11-1	TGTGCCAGCAGCTTATCCCCGGGACCCCAAGAGACCCAGTACTTC	CASSLSPGPQETQYF
-	TRBD2	TRBJ2-1	TRBV10-3	TGTGCCATCAGTGAGTCGACTAGCGGGGAGTTCTTC	CAISESTSGEFF
-	-	TRBJ1-2	TRBV28	TGTGCCAGCAGTTTCGCGGGCAGGGACTATGGCTACACCTTC	CASSFAGRDYGYTF
-	-	TRBJ1-2	TRBV4-1	TGCGCCAGCAGCCCCACGGGGAGAGGGGGAATTGGGGCCTTC	CASSPTGRGGIGAF
-	-	TRBJ2-1	TRBV5-6	TGTGCCAGCAGCTTAGCCTCAGGGACCTACAATGAGCAGTTCTTC	CASSLASGTYNEQFF
-	-	TRBJ2-2	TRBV7-9	TGTGCCAGCAGGAGGGGAACCGGGGAGCTGTTTTTT	CASRRGTGELFF
-	TRBD2	TRBJ2-1	TRBV7-3	TGTGCCAGCAGCTTAAGCGGACTAGCCGGCGATGAGCAGTTCTTC	CASSLSGLAGDEQFF
-	-	TRBJ2-1	TRBV7-3	TGTGCCAGCAGCCGTGGACGGGCTAGTCCCTCCTACAATGAGCAGTTCTTC	CASSRGRASPSYNEQFF
-	-	TRBJ1-2	TRBV5-8	TGTGCCAGCAGCCCGGGGTTAGGGCAGGGTGGCTATGGCTACACCTTC	CASSPGLGQGGYGYTF
-	-	TRBJ1-5	TRBV9	TGTGCCAGCAGCGTAGATTATGGACAGCCCCAGCATTTT	CASSVDYGQPQHF
-	TRBD2	TRBJ2-7	TRBV5-5	TGTGCCAGCAGTCTAGCGGGAGGTACCTCCTACGAGCAGTACTTC	CASSLAGGTSYEQYF
-	-	TRBJ2-7	TRBV15	TGTGCCACCAGCAGAGAGGGGTTCCGCGAGCAGTACTTC	CATSREGFREQYF
once	-	TRBJ2-5	TRBV5-4	TGTGCCAGCAGCTTGGTCCCCGGAAGAGTAGAGACCCAGTACTTC	CASSLVPGRVETQYF
-	-	TRBJ1-1	TRBV7-9	TGTGCCAGCACTGGCCACGGGACAAAATTAATGAACACTGAAGCTTTCTTT	CASTGHGTKLMNTEAFF
-	TRBD2	TRBJ2-3	TRBV11-2	TGTGCCAGCAGCCGGGGGGTAGCGGGGGGCACCACAGATACGCAGTATTTT	CASSRGVAGGTTDTQYF
-	-	TRBJ2-2	TRBV7-9	TGTGCCAGCAGCTTATACAGCCTCACCGGGGAGCTGTTTTTT	CASSLYSLTGELFF
-	-	TRBJ1-5	TRBV6-5	TGTGCCAGCAGTTCCAGGGTGTATGGTCAGCCCCAGCATTTT	CASSSRVYGQPQHF
-	-	TRBJ1-5	TRBV7-2	TGTGCCAGCAGCTCCCAGACGGATTATAGCAATCAGCCCCAGCATTTT	CASSSQTDYSNQPQHF
-	TRBD2	TRBJ2-3	TRBV6-5	TGTGCCAGCAGAAAGTCGGGACTAGCAAGTGATACGCAGTATTTT	CASRKSGLASDTQYF
-	-	TRBJ2-2	TRBV5-1	TGCGCCAGCTCAAACAGGGCGGACGGGGAGCTGTTTTTT	CASSNRADGELFF
-	-	TRBJ2-7	TRBV19	TGTGCCAGTAGTATCGCCAGGGGTCTCCCCTACGAGCAGTACTTC	CASSIARGLPYEQYF
few	-	TRBJ1-1	TRBV4-3	TGCGCCAGCAGCCAAGACGCTGGGATCACTGAAGCTTTCTTT	CASSQDAGITEAFF
-	TRBD2	TRBJ2-1	TRBV6-5	TGTGCCAGCAGAAGACTAGCGGGCCCCAATGAGCAGTTCTTC	CASRRLAGPNEQFF
-	TRBD1	TRBJ1-6	TRBV7-2	TGTGCCAGCAGCCGACAGGGCTCGAATTCACCCCTCCACTTT	CASSRQGSNSPLHF
-	TRBD2	TRBJ2-1	TRBV27	TGTGCCAGCAGTGTCCCCTCTAGCGGGACGAGCTCCTACAATGAGCAGTTCTTC	CASSVPSSGTSSYNEQFF
-	TRBD2	TRBJ2-6	TRBV19	TGTGCCAGTAGTATCGCTAGCGGGGGTGTCTCTGGGGCCAACGTCCTGACTTTC	CASSIASGGVSGANVLTF
once	-	TRBJ1-1	TRBV7-9	TGTGCCAGCAGCCATAGACAGGCAATGAACACTGAAGCTTTCTTT	CASSHRQAMNTEAFF
-	-	TRBJ2-7	TRBV7-2	TGTGCCAGCGGCCGGGACTCCTACGAGCAGTACTTC	CASGRDSYEQYF
-	TRBD1	TRBJ1-1	TRBV6-6	TGTGCCAGCAGATTGACAGGGATGAACACTGAAGCTTTCTTT	CASRLTGMNTEAFF
-	TRBD2	TRBJ2-1	TRBV10-2	TGCGCCAGCAGTGAGTTTCGACTAGCGGGAGGGCGAAGGGATGAGCAGTTCTTC	CASSEFRLAGGRRDEQFF
-	-	TRBJ2-7	TRBV5-6	TGTGCCAGCAGCTTGGTGGGGGGCTCCTACGAGCAGTACTTC	CASSLVGGSYEQYF
-	-	TRBJ1-1	TRBV7-2	TGTGCCAGCAGCTTAGAAACACCCGGGAACACTGAAGCTTTCTTT	CASSLETPGNTEAFF
few	-	TRBJ2-1	TRBV20-1	TGCAGTGCTTGGAACATCAATGAGCAGTTCTTC	CSAWNINEQFF
-	-	TRBJ1-3	TRBV5-6	TGTGCCAGCAGCGAGGGACCACGTGTTGGAAACACCATATATTTT	CASSEGPRVGNTIYF
-	-	TRBJ1-4	TRBV10-1	TGCGCCAGCAATAGCGCAATGGGGGTTACTTTTGCTAATGAAAAACTGTTTTTT	CASNSAMGVTFANEKLFF
-	-	TRBJ2-7	TRBV7-6	TGTGCCAGCAGCTTAGGACGGAGCTACGAGCAGTACTTC	CASSLGRSYEQYF